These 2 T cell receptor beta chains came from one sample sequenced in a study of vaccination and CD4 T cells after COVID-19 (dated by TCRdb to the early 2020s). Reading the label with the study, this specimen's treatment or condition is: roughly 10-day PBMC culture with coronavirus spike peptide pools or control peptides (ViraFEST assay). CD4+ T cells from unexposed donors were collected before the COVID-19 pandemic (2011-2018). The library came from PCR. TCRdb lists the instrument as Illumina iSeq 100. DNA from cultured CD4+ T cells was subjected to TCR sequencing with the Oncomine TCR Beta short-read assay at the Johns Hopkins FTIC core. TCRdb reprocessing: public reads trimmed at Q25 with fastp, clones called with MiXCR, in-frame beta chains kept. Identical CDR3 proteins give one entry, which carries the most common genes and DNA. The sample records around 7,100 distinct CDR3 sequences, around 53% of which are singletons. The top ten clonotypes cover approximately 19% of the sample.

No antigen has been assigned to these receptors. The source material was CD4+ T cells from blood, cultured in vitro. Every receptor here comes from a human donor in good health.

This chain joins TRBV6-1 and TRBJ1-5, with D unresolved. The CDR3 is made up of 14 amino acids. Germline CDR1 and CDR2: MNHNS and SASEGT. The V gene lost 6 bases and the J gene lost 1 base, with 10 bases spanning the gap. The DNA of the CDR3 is TGTGCCAGCAGGAACAGCGGGAGCAATCAGCCCCAGCATTTT. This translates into CASRNSGSNQPQHF.

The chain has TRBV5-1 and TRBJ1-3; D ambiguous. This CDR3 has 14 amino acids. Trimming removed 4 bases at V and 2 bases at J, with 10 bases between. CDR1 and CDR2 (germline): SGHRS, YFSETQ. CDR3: CASSHGGTGNTIYF. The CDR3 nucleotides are TGCGCCAGCAGCCACGGAGGCACTGGAAACACCATATATTTT.